The present entry profiles one TCR beta chain with its context. As processed by the authors: Nucleated cell counts were estimated from reference gene primer amplification. The assay was immunoSEQ multiplex PCR, and TCRdb's table has in-frame clones only and misses some. The V and J calls and clone size are taken from that table; D and trimming were inferred from the DNA. The table lists fewer than 35,000 clones, 87% of them singletons. This entry is derived from a study of blood T cell repertoires in COVID-19. Study at large: The samples span acute and convalescent COVID-19 from the United States, Italy and Spain. Sample material is recorded as cDNA or gDNA derived from T cells, B-cell-depleted T cells, or PBMCs.

CDR3 size: 17 residues. The J segment lost 3 bases and the V segment lost 0 bases, leaving 8 bases of the junction unmatched. Germline CDR1 is SEHNR and CDR2 is FQNEAQ (reference sequence). This clonotype originated in a human donor in a cohort sampled during active COVID-19. The donor label of this sample is uncertain. V and J are TRBV7-9 and TRBJ2-3; 8 nucleotides align to TRBD2. The sample comprised peripheral blood. The CDR3 sequence is CASSLALSGGPTDTQYF. CDR3 sequence (DNA): TGTGCCAGCAGCTTAGCGCTTTCGGGGGGGCCGACAGATACGCAGTATTTT.